The clone carrying this T cell receptor (beta chain) was counted between two and nine times. Its antigen remains unknown. TCRdb passed the reads through MiXCR, listing each CDR3 protein once. The sample comprises around 490,000 distinct CDR3 sequences, approximately 26% of which are singletons, and 13% rests with the top ten. This record belongs to a study of T cell repertoires in cytomegalovirus infection. About the study: Public TCR beta signatures marked donors with CMV infection and the matching HLA. Study-wide results and caveats: Cumulative frequency of public TCR beta families picked out carriers of CMV plus the relevant HLA. Clonotype analysis showed dominance of the ex vivo response by HLA-C-restricted CMV-specific TCR beta clonotypes.

Per germline, CDR1 LGHDT and CDR2 YNNKEL (reference sequence). CDR3 length: 14 residues. Trimming at V came to 0 bases and at J to 8 bases, leaving 6 bases not matched to a gene. Sequencing was performed on PBMCs. The V and J genes are TRBV3-1 and TRBJ1-2; 7 nucleotides agree with TRBD1. The TCR comes from a human donor in good health (CMV status not recorded). Some clones in this sample may be carry-over from other donors' samples. CDR3 region: CASSQEDRVGGYTF. The DNA for the CDR3 is TGTGCCAGCAGCCAAGAAGACAGGGTCGGCGGCTACACCTTC.